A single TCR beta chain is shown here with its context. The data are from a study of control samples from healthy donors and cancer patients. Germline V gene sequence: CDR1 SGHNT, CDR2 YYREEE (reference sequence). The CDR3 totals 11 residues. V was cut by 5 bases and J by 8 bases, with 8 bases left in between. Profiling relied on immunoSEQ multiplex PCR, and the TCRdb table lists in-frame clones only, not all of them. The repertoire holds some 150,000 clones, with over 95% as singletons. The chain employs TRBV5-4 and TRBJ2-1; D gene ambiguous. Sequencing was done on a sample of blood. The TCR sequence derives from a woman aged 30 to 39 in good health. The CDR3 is CASRKFDEQFF. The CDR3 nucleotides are TGTGCCAGCAGAAAGTTCGATGAGCAGTTCTTC.